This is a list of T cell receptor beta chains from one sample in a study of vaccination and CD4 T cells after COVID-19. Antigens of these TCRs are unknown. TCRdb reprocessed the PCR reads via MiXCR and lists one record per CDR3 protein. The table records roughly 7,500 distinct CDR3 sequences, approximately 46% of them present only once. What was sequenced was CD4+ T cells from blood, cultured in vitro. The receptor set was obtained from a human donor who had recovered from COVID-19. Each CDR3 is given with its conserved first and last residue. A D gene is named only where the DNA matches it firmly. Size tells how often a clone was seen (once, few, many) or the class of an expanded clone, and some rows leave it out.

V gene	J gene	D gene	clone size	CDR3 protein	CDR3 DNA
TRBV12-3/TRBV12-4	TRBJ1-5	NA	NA	CASSREVGGPQPQHF	TGTGCCAGCAGTCGGGAGGTGGGGGGGCCTCAGCCCCAGCATTTT
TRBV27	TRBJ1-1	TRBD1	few	CASTLNSGQANTEAFF	TGTGCCAGCACTCTAAATTCCGGACAGGCCAACACTGAAGCTTTCTTT
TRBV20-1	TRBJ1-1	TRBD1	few	CSASRGQGGWTEAFF	TGCAGTGCTAGCCGTGGACAGGGGGGATGGACTGAAGCTTTCTTT
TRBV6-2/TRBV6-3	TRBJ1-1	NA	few	CASRRDRGTEAFF	TGTGCCAGCCGCCGGGACCGAGGCACTGAAGCTTTCTTT
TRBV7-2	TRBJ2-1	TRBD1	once	CASSSETGYNEQFF	TGTGCCAGCAGCTCCGAGACAGGGTACAATGAGCAGTTCTTC
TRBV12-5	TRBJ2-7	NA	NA	CASGTPWGSEQYF	TGTGCTAGTGGGACCCCTTGGGGGTCCGAGCAGTACTTC
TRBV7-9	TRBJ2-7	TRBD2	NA	CASSLDGQRDKQYF	TGTGCCAGCAGCTTAGACGGCCAGCGGGATAAGCAGTACTTC
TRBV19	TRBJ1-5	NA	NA	CASTWSGGNQPQHF	TGTGCCAGTACTTGGAGTGGGGGGAATCAGCCCCAGCATTTT
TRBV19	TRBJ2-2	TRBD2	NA	CASTYGAGGVQRGAGELFF	TGTGCCAGCACCTACGGAGCGGGAGGTGTTCAAAGGGGCGCCGGGGAGCTGTTTTTT
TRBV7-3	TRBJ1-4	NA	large	CASSLGGAQGEKLFF	TGTGCCAGCAGCTTAGGAGGGGCTCAAGGTGAAAAACTGTTTTTT
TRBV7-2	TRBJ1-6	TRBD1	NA	CASSKTGDNSPLHF	TGTGCCAGCAGCAAGACAGGGGATAATTCACCCCTCCACTTT
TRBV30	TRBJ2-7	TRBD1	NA	CAYRGRSYEQYF	TGTGCCTACAGGGGGCGGTCATACGAGCAGTACTTC
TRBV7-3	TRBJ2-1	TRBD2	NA	CASRRTSGSTHNEQFF	TGTGCCAGCAGGAGGACTAGCGGGAGTACCCACAATGAGCAGTTCTTC
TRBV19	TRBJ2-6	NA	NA	CASSNILVRARDPGANVLTF	TGTGCCAGTAGCAATATCCTTGTAAGGGCCAGGGACCCTGGGGCCAACGTCCTGACTTTC
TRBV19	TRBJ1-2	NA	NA	CASTAGPQGYTF	TGTGCCAGTACAGCCGGGCCCCAGGGCTACACCTTC
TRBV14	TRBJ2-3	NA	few	CASSRQLGATDTQYF	TGTGCCAGCAGCCGCCAATTGGGAGCCACAGATACGCAGTATTTT
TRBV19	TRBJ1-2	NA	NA	CASRNSGRRNYGYTF	TGTGCCAGTAGAAACTCAGGGCGGCGTAACTATGGCTACACCTTC
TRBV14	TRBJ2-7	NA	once	CASSQGRAGYEQYF	TGTGCCAGCAGCCAAGGCAGGGCGGGCTACGAGCAGTACTTC
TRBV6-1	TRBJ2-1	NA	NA	CASSRTGISSSYNEQFF	TGTGCCAGCAGTCGAACAGGGATCTCGAGCTCCTACAATGAGCAGTTCTTC
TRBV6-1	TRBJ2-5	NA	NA	CASRTDQETQYF	TGTGCCAGCAGGACAGACCAAGAGACCCAGTACTTC
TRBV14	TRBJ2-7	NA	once	CASSQVRTGSGEQYF	TGTGCCAGCAGCCAAGTCCGAACGGGGTCGGGGGAGCAGTACTTC
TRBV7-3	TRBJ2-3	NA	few	CASSPGLSTDTQYF	TGTGCCAGCAGCCCGGGACTCAGCACAGATACGCAGTATTTT
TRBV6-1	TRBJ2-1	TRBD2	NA	CASTTGLAGGEQFF	TGTGCCAGCACTACAGGACTAGCGGGAGGTGAGCAGTTCTTC
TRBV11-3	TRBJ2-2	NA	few	CASSLGLGAGELFF	TGTGCCAGCAGCTTGGGGTTAGGGGCCGGGGAGCTGTTTTTT
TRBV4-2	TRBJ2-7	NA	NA	CASSQASSYEQYF	TGTGCCAGCAGCCAAGCCTCAAGCTACGAGCAGTACTTC
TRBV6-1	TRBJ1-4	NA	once	CASRAGREKLFF	TGTGCCAGCAGGGCAGGGCGCGAAAAACTGTTTTTT
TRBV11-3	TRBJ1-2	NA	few	CASSLEGRDGNYGYTF	TGTGCCAGCAGCTTAGAGGGCAGGGACGGTAACTATGGCTACACCTTC
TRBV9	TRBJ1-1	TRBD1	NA	CASSPRTGFTEAFF	TGTGCCAGCAGCCCGCGGACAGGGTTCACTGAAGCTTTCTTT
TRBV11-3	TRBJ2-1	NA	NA	CASSPRDSRGEQFF	TGTGCCAGCAGCCCACGGGACTCCCGGGGTGAGCAGTTCTTC
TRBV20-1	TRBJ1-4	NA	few	CSAREGAGLINEKLFF	TGCAGTGCTAGAGAAGGGGCGGGCCTTATAAATGAAAAACTGTTTTTT
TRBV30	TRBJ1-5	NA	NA	CAWSIRLNQPQHF	TGTGCCTGGAGTATAAGACTCAATCAGCCCCAGCATTTT